These 20 T cell receptor beta chains originate from one sample sequenced in a study of CD8 T cells in ankylosing spondylitis. TCRdb analysed the 5' RACE reads with MiXCR anew, one entry per CDR3 protein. Among hundreds of thousands of distinct CDR3 sequences listed, roughly 24% were seen once. Sequences were obtained from blood, either unsorted or a sorted T cell fraction (not recorded which). These receptors were taken from a male donor with ankylosing spondylitis or in good health (not recorded which).

This clonotype has just a few counts. The chain has TRBV10-3 and TRBJ2-5; 11 nucleotides align to TRBD2. V shed 4 bases and J 7 bases; nucleotides not matched to a gene: 11. The CDR3 covers 16 residues. CDR1 is ENHRY and CDR2 is SYGVKD in the germline V gene. This CDR3 is CAISGDGTSGGGTQYF. In nucleotides, the CDR3 is TGTGCCATCAGTGGGGATGGGACTAGCGGAGGTGGGACCCAGTACTTC.

This clonotype was recorded at least ten times. V usage is TRBV5-1 and J usage is TRBJ2-5; possibly TRBD2 for D (6 bases). V lost 4 bases to trimming and J lost 5 bases, with 15 bases between them. Germline CDR1 reads SGHRS; CDR2 reads YFSETQ. CDR3 size: 14 residues. CDR3 in amino acids: CASSLRDGSETQYF. CDR3 in DNA: TGCGCCAGCAGCCTAAGGGACGGGAGCGAGACCCAGTACTTC.

This clonotype was seen a handful of times. CDR3 amino acids: CAIRPRNGGEDTQYF. The CDR3 nucleotides read TGTGCCATCAGGCCTCGGAATGGCGGGGAAGATACGCAGTATTTT. The chain employs TRBV10-3 and TRBJ2-3; TRBD2 is a possible D gene (6 bases). Germline CDR1 reads ENHRY; CDR2 reads SYGVKD. Between the trimmed V and J ends, which lost 6 bases and 5 bases, there was a span of 18 bases. This CDR3 is built from 15 residues.

The rearrangement uses TRBV20-1 and TRBJ2-7; either TRBD1 or TRBD2 may fit D (6 bases each). The CDR3 sequence is 13 residues long. V lost 3 bases and J lost 3, with 12 bases in between. The germline CDR1 and CDR2 sequences are DFQATT and SNEGSKA (reference sequence). This CDR3 is CSARYGGRYEQYF. As DNA, the CDR3 is TGCAGTGCTAGGTACGGGGGCCGCTACGAGCAGTACTTC.

This chain joins TRBV5-1 and TRBJ2-7; D possibly uses TRBD1 or TRBD2 (6 bases each). Germline values: CDR1 SGHRS, CDR2 YFSETQ. Between the trimmed V and J ends, which lost 2 bases and 2 bases, there was a span of 11 bases. The length of the CDR3 is 14 residues. CDR3 loop: CASSFGGGTYEQYF. Here the CDR3 DNA reads TGCGCCAGCAGCTTTGGAGGGGGGACCTACGAGCAGTACTTC.

This clonotype was seen repeatedly, ten times or more. The V call is TRBV3-1, the J call TRBJ2-2; D is perhaps TRBD2 (6 bases). Per the germline V gene, CDR1 is LGHDT and CDR2 is YNNKEL (reference sequence). This CDR3 spans 16 amino acids. V was pared by 6 bases and J by 4 bases, with 18 bases between. CDR3 in DNA: TGTGCCAGCAGGGGGGGAGTGGAGCGGAGCACCGGGGAGCTGTTTTTT. Amino acid sequence: CASRGGVERSTGELFF.

This clonotype was seen repeatedly, ten times or more. This sequence joins TRBV12-3 or TRBV12-4 and TRBJ2-2; 7 nucleotides match TRBD1. Germline trimming cut 6 bases from V and 7 bases from J; bases unmatched to any gene: 8. The CDR3 consists of 14 residues. The CDR3 loop is CASRPDRAGGELFF. CDR3 in DNA: TGTGCCAGCAGACCCGACAGGGCCGGCGGGGAGCTGTTTTTT.

This clonotype was seen only a few times. In DNA, the CDR3 is TGTGCCAGCAGTTTTAGACAGGGGGAAGACGAGCAGTACTTC. It codes for CASSFRQGEDEQYF. The J gene is TRBJ2-7, the V gene TRBV12-3 or TRBV12-4, with 9 bases matching TRBD1. V lost 3 bases, J lost 5 bases, and 5 bases stayed unmatched. The CDR3 spans 14 residues.

CDR3 amino acids: CASSFGMGNEQFF. The CDR3 DNA follows: TGTGCCAGCAGCTTCGGTATGGGCAATGAGCAGTTCTTC. The rearrangement uses TRBV11-1 and TRBJ2-1; D gene unclear. The CDR3 is made up of 13 amino acids. Between the trimmed V and J ends, which lost 3 bases and 6 bases, there was a span of 9 bases. Germline assignment: CDR1 SGHAT and CDR2 FQDESV (reference sequence).

The table lists this clonotype with a few counts. The chain carries TRBV5-6 and TRBJ2-2; 7 bases match TRBD1. The germline V gene encodes CDR1 SGHDT and CDR2 YYEEEE. Losses at the gene ends were 4 bases for V and 3 bases for J; bases not matched to a gene: 6. The CDR3 consists of 15 residues. Written as DNA, the CDR3 is TGTGCCAGCAGCCTGCTGACAGGGTACACCGGGGAGCTGTTTTTT. Translation: CASSLLTGYTGELFF.

This clonotype came up many times. The chain is built from TRBV7-8 and TRBJ2-7; maybe TRBD2 (6 bases). CDR1 and CDR2 from the germline V gene are SGHVS and FQNEAQ. The CDR3 totals 14 residues. With 1 base removed from V and 0 bases from J, the gap between germline ends came to 7 bases. The CDR3 DNA reads as TGTGCCAGCAGCTTAGGGAGGGTCTCCTACGAGCAGTACTTC. Protein: CASSLGRVSYEQYF.

This clonotype was counted at least ten times. The chain's CDR3 is CASAVGQGASSSYNEQFF. Written as DNA, the CDR3 is TGCGCCAGCGCTGTGGGACAGGGGGCTTCGAGCTCCTACAATGAGCAGTTCTTC. The chain links TRBV5-1 to TRBJ2-1, with 12 bases aligning to TRBD1. CDR1 and CDR2 from the germline V gene are SGHRS and YFSETQ. Trimming took 7 bases from V and 0 from J; bases not matched to a gene: 11. CDR3 length: 18 residues.

This clonotype was picked up many times. CDR3 sequence: CASFDGGPDTQYF. The CDR3 bases are TGTGCCAGCTTCGACGGGGGGCCAGATACGCAGTATTTT. The chain couples TRBV7-9 to TRBJ2-3, with TRBD2 as a possible D gene (7 bases). Trimming took 8 bases from V and 4 from J, leaving 13 bases between them. Germline V gene sequence: CDR1 SEHNR, CDR2 FQNEAQ (reference sequence). The CDR3 runs to 13 residues.

This sequence joins TRBV10-3 and TRBJ2-1; 12 nucleotides agree with TRBD2. Looked up from germline, CDR1 is ENHRY and CDR2 is SYGVKD. This CDR3 has 14 residues. V was clipped by 5 bases and J by 8 bases; unmatched bases: 4. CDR3 amino acids: CAISKTSGSDEQFF. CDR3 in DNA: TGTGCCATCAGTAAGACTAGCGGGAGTGATGAGCAGTTCTTC.

The chain employs TRBV4-1 and TRBJ2-1; D is possibly TRBD1 or TRBD2 (5 bases each). The CDR3 has 14 residues. Per the germline V gene, CDR1 is MGHRA and CDR2 is YSYEKL. The ends were cut back, 1 base at V and 10 bases at J, with 14 bases in the middle. CDR3 coding DNA: TGCGCCAGCAGCCAAGCCGGGACCCGACGGGAGCAGTTCTTC. As protein: CASSQAGTRREQFF.

The CDR3 DNA sequence: TGTGCCAGCAGCCCCGGGCCGGGTGGTAATCAGCCCCAGCATTTT. Amino acid sequence: CASSPGPGGNQPQHF. This rearrangement joins TRBV12-3 or TRBV12-4 to TRBJ1-5, with D unresolved. This CDR3 has 15 amino acids. V was shortened by 6 bases and J by 4 bases, with 16 bases between the two germline ends.

This chain uses TRBV7-9 with TRBJ2-7; TRBD1 matches at 8 bases. CDR3 length: 14 residues. The J segment lost 3 bases and the V segment lost 5 bases, leaving 6 bases of the junction unmatched. CDR1 and CDR2 from the germline V gene are SEHNR and FQNEAQ (reference sequence). The CDR3 DNA reads TGTGCCAGCAGCCGCGGAGGACAGGGCTACGAGCAGTACTTC. Translated: CASSRGGQGYEQYF.

The chain links TRBV29-1 to TRBJ2-7, with D possibly matching TRBD2 (5 bases). Germline lookup yields CDR1 SQVTM and CDR2 ANQGSEA. The CDR3 covers 15 residues. V lost 4 bases and J lost 2, with 18 bases in between. As DNA, the CDR3 is TGCAGCGTTGGCGGGTTCGGGCAGTCAGCCTACGAGCAGTACTTC. This gives the protein CSVGGFGQSAYEQYF.

The chain combines TRBV29-1 with TRBJ2-5; 7 nucleotides align to TRBD2. V lost 6 bases, J lost 4 bases, and 8 bases stayed unmatched. CDR1 and CDR2 (germline): SQVTM, ANQGSEA. The CDR3 runs 13 residues. CDR3: CSVVPAGRETQYF. The DNA for the CDR3 is TGCAGCGTCGTGCCAGCGGGGCGAGAGACCCAGTACTTC. Full variable domain (remainder filled in from reference TRBV29-1 and TRBJ2-5): SAVISQKPSRDICQRGTSLTIQCQVDSQVTMMFWYRQQPGQSLTLIATANQGSEATYESGFVIDKFPISRPNLTFSTLTVSNMSPEDSSIYLCSVVPAGRETQYFGPGTRLLVL.

The V and J genes are TRBV28 and TRBJ1-5; no clear D gene. CDR3 size: 12 residues. Germline-derived CDR1 and CDR2 are MDHEN and SYDVKM. Trimming stripped 5 bases from V and 6 bases from J, with 8 bases between. CDR3 coding DNA: TGTGCCAGCAGTCAGCCAAGTCAGCCCCAGCATTTT. It yields the protein CASSQPSQPQHF.